This T cell receptor beta chain comes out of a study of shared clonotypes between healthy human individuals. Study-wide points: Despite large depth, sorted-subset datasets appeared incompletely sequenced. Generally, naive subsets (rather than memory subsets) showed larger estimated richness. Among donors, clonotype sharing was expected to be affected by sequencing depth.

The naive CD8 fraction comprised CD45RO-negative cells positively selected for CCR7 and excluded terminally differentiated effector memory CD45RA+ cells. V shed 4 bases, J shed 8 bases, and the junction held 6 bases outside the gene matches. Per the germline V gene, CDR1 is MNHNY and CDR2 is SVGAGI (reference sequence). The CDR3 consists of 14 residues. Method: immunoSEQ multiplex PCR; TCRdb's copy keeps in-frame clones and lacks some. The data show hundreds of thousands of clones, 95% to 96% seen once. A note on this clone: The antigen is undetermined.

The sequenced sample was naive CD8+ T cells sorted from blood. The genes are TRBV6-6 and TRBJ1-3; 9 nucleotides match TRBD1. This TCR came from a woman under 40 in good health. CDR3 bases: TGTGCCAGCAGTTTTGACAGGGGGTCGGACACCATATATTTT. Its translation is CASSFDRGSDTIYF.